The source of this TCR beta chain is a study of T cells after yellow fever vaccination. Study results and caveats: The booster response re-showed most primary clones: 96% CD4, approximately 85% CD8. Repertoires sorted by FACS could include abundant clonotypes that are contaminants from the bulk population.

V was shortened by 5 bases and J by 5 bases, with 12 bases between the two germline ends. The CDR3 is 13 amino acids. This clonotype has a handful of counts. What it binds is not known. One entry per CDR3 protein, called by TCRdb with MiXCR from the 5' RACE reads. The sample has hundreds of thousands of distinct CDR3 sequences, 21% seen once; the top ten hold less than 20%. The clonotype comes from a young man who received the YFV17D yellow fever vaccine. The specimen was PBMCs, collected around 3 weeks after the first yellow fever vaccination. V gene TRBV12-3 or TRBV12-4 combines with J gene TRBJ2-5; no clear D gene. The CDR3 reads CASSIRQYETQYF. CDR3 coding DNA: TGTGCCAGCAGTATTCGGCAGTATGAGACCCAGTACTTC.